Below, one TCR beta chain is given with its context. This entry comes from a study of shared T cell receptors in the human thymus. Germline CDR1 and CDR2: MDHEN and SYDVKM. The CDR3 covers 17 residues. The V gene end was trimmed by 3 bases and the J gene end by 3 bases; junction bases not matched to a gene: 11. Only in-frame clones appear in the TCRdb table, and some are missing; sequencing was by immunoSEQ multiplex PCR. The sample contains 600,000 or so clones, more than 70% of which appear only once. This sample was shared with a second study, whose subject was human thymus T cells. That report notes: Surgeons resected thymus tissue during corrective heart surgery. There appeared to be biased usage of V and J genes in thymic and blood repertoires. Unrelated people showed highly overlapping thymic repertoires, related research reported.

Sequenced sample: thymocytes. The sequence was collected from a boy under three years old with a congenital heart defect. The chain links TRBV28 to TRBJ1-5, with 7 bases aligning to TRBD1. In DNA, the CDR3 is TGTGCCAGCAGTTTGGTAGGGGGCGGGAAGTACAATCAGCCCCAGCATTTT. Residues: CASSLVGGGKYNQPQHF.